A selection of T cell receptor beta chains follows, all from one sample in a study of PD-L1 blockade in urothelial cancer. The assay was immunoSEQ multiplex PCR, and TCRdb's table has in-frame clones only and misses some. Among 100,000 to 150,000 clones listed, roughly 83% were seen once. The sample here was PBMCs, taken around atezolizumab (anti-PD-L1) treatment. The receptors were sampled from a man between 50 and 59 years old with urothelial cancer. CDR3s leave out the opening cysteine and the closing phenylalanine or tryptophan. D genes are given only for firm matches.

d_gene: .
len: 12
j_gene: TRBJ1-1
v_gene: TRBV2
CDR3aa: ASNPARGNTEAF

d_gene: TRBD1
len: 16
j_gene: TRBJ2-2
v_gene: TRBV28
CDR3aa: ASSFPLGTGKNTGELF

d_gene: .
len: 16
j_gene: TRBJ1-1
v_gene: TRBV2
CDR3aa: ASSGVGPDSRLNTEAF

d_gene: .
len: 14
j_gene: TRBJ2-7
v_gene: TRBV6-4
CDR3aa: ASSLVSWGEGYEQY

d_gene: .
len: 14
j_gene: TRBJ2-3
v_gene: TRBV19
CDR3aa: ASSKAGRSTTDTQY

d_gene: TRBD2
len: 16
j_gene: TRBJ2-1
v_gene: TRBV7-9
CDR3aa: ASSTASLARSSYNEQF

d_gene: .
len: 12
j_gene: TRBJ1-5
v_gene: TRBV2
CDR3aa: ASSVSQINQPQH

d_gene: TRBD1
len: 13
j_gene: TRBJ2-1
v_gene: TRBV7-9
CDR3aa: ASTDRVASYNEQF

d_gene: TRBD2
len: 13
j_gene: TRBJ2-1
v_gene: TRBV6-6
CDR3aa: ASSPGTSGLGKQF

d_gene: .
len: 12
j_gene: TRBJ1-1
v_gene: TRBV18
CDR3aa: ASSPPGLNTEAF

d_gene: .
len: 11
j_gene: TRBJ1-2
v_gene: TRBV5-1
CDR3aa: ASSTDSLGGYT

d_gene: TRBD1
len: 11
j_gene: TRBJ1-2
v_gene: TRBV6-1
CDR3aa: ASRVTGENGYT

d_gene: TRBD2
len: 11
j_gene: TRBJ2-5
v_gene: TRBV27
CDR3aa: ASSLAGGKTQY

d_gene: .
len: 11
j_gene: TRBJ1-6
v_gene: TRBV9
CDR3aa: ASSDRYNSPLH

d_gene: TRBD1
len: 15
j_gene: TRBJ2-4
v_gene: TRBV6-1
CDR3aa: ASSEARQGAAKNIQY

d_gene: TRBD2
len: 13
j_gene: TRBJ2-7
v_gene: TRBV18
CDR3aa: ASSAGPSGGYEQY

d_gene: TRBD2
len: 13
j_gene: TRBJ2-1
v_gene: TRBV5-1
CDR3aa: ASSPLAGAYNEQF

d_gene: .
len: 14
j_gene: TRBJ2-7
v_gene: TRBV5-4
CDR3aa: ASSLDPTRRYYEQY

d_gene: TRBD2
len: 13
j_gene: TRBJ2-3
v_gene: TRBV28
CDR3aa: ASKPGLAGLDTQY

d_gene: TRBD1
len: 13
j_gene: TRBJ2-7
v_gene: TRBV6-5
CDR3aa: ASSLPGTGYYEQY

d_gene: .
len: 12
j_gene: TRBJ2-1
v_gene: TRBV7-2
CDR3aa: ASSLARARNEQF

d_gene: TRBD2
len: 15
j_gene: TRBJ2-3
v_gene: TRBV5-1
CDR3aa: ASSLAHPAGGADTQY

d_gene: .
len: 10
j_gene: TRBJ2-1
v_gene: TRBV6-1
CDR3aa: ASRLQRNEQF

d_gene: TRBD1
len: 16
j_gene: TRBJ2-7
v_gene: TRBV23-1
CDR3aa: ASSQSQGAGFGRYEQY

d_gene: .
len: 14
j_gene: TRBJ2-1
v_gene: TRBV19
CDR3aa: ASSIDGAGTSNEQF

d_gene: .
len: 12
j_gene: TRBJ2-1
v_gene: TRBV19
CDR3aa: ASRRADSYNEQF

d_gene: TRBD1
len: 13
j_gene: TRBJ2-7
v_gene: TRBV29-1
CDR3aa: SVELGRGNSYEQY

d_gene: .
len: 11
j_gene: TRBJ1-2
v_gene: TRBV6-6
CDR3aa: ASNSRGNYGYT

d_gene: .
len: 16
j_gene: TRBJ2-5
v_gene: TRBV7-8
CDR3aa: ASSPRSQEGLKGKTQY

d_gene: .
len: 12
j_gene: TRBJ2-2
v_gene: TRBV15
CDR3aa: ATRRTSNTGELF

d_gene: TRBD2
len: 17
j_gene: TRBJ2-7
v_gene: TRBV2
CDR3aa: ASSEARGWTSGDPYEQY

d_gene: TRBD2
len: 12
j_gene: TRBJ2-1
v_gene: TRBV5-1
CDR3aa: ASSVAGDYNEQF

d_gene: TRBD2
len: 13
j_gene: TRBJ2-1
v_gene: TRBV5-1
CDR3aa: ASSFTGTSFYEQF

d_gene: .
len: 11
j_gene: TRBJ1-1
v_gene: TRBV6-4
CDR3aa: ASSVEKNTEAF

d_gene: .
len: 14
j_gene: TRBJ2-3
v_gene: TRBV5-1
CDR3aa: ASSLIPSRSTDTQY

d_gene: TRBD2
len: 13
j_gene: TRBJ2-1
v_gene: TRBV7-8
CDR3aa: ASSLGGRSYNEQF

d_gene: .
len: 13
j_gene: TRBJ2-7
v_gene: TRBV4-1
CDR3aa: ATRRREAAPLGQY

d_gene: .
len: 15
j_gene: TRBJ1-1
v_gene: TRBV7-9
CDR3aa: ASSLGERVALNTEAF

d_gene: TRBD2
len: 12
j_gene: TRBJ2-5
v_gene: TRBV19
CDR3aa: ASSIGAGVETQY

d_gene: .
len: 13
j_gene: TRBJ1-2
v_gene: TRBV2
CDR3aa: ASSELWGRRDGYT

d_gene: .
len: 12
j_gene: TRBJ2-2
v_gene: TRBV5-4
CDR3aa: ASSLDGGTWELF

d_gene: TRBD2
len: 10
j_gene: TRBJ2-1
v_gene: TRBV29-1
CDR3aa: SVEAGGLEQF

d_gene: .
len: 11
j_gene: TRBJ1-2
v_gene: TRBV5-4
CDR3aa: ASSPDTNYGYT

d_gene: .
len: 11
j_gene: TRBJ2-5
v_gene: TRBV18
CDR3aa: ASSREYQETQY

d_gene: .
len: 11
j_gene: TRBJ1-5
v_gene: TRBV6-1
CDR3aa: ASSERGNQPQH

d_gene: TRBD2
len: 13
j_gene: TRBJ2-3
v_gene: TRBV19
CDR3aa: ASSSAGGSPDTQY

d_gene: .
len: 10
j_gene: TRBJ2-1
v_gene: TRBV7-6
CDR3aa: ASSATSYEQF

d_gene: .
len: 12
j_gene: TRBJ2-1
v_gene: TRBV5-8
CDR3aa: ASSFPEFYNEQF

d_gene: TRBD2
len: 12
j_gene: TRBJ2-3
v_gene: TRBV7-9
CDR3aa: ASSRAGGPDTQY

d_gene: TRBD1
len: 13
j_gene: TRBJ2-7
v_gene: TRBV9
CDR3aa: ASSAGQGPAYEQY

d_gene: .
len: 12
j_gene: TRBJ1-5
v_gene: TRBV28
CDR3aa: ASSGAYSNQPQH

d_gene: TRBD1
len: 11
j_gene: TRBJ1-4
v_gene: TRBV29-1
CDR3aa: SASWDRGVKLF

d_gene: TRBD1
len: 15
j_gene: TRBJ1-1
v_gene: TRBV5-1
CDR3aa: ASSLDWAGGVNTEAF

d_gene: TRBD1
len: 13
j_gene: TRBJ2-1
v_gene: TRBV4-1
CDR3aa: ASSHGQGLVDEQF

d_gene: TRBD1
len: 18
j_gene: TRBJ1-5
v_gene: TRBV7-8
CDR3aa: ASSPKRPGQSTYSNQPQH

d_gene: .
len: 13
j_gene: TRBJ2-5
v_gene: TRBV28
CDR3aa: ASSPPGVRLETQY

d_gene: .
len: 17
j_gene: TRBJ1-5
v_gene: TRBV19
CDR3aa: ASSIGRGAWRDSNQPQH